Listed here is a single T cell receptor beta chain. The data were obtained in a study of identical twins. The V end lost 4 bases, the J end lost 8 bases, and 9 bases lay between the germline ends. Germline V lookup: CDR1 ENHRY, CDR2 SYGVKD. The CDR3 spans 12 residues. Each CDR3 protein gets one entry after TCRdb re-called the 5' RACE reads with MiXCR. Found here are 400,000 or so distinct CDR3 sequences, around 9% of them singletons; the top ten hold roughly 8.7%. V and J are TRBV10-3 and TRBJ2-1; no clear D. The source material was naive T cells sorted from blood. This clonotype was obtained from a woman aged 45-60 years in good health. The CDR3 is CAISGQYDEQFF. CDR3 sequence (DNA): TGTGCCATCAGTGGTCAGTACGATGAGCAGTTCTTC.